What follows are 5 T cell receptor beta chains derived from one specimen sequenced in a study of blood T cell repertoires in COVID-19. Measured with immunoSEQ multiplex PCR; TCRdb has only the in-frame clones, and not every one. The sample lists 540,000 or so clones; around nine tenths were seen once. Sequencing input: peripheral blood. All receptors derive from a woman aged 50 to 60 with COVID-19, enrolled during active disease.

This chain uses TRBV5-1 with TRBJ2-7; 10 nucleotides match TRBD1. V was clipped by 2 bases and J by 2 bases; unmatched bases: 4. CDR1 and CDR2 from the germline V gene are SGHRS and YFSETQ. This CDR3 has 15 residues. CDR3 sequence: CASSFRGQGTYEQYF. The CDR3, as DNA: TGCGCCAGCAGCTTCCGGGGACAGGGGACCTACGAGCAGTACTTC.

The genes are TRBV3-1 (or the pseudogene TRBV3-2) and TRBJ1-1; 7 bases map to TRBD1. Germline CDR1 LGHDT, CDR2 YNNKEL (reference sequence). With V trimmed by 2 bases and J by 4 bases, 4 bases remained unmatched. The CDR3 extends over 14 amino acids. Here the CDR3 reads CASSQQAGGTEAFF. The CDR3 DNA reads as TGTGCCAGCAGCCAACAAGCAGGGGGCACTGAAGCTTTCTTT.

The V gene is TRBV30, the J gene TRBJ1-1; perhaps TRBD1 as D (5 bases). The CDR3 consists of 13 residues. The V gene's germline CDR1 is GTSNPN and CDR2 SVGIG (reference sequence). V lost 0 bases, J lost 6 bases, and 11 bases lay in between. The DNA of the CDR3 is TGTGCCTGGAGTGTATGGGGGGACTCTGAAGCTTTCTTT. Protein: CAWSVWGDSEAFF.

V is TRBV27 and J is TRBJ1-2; 8 bases line up with TRBD1. Germline trimming cut 4 bases from V and 4 bases from J; bases unmatched to any gene: 11. This CDR3 is 16 amino acids long. The V gene's germline CDR1 is MNHEY and CDR2 SMNVEV (reference sequence). CDR3 region: CASSSGQGERIYGYTF. Written as DNA, the CDR3 is TGTGCCAGCAGTTCCGGACAGGGTGAAAGGATCTATGGCTACACCTTC.

The chain links TRBV27 to TRBJ1-5; no clear D. V was clipped by 5 bases and J by 6 bases, with 11 bases between them. Germline V gene lookup returns CDR1 MNHEY and CDR2 SMNVEV (reference sequence). The CDR3 covers 13 residues. The CDR3, as DNA: TGTGCCAGCAGTCTCGCTCCGGGTCAGCCCCAGCATTTT. It is translated as CASSLAPGQPQHF.